These T cell receptor beta chains were read from a single sample in a study of blood T cell repertoires in COVID-19. TCRdb's copy holds only in-frame clones and misses some; the assay was immunoSEQ multiplex PCR. The sample records 200,000 or so clones, around 90% being singletons. The sample comprised PBMCs or T cells enriched from blood (not recorded which). The receptor source for this set is a man aged 25 to 40 who had recovered from COVID-19. CDR3s include the opening cysteine and the closing phenylalanine or tryptophan. Fields, in order: V gene, J gene, clone size, D gene, CDR3 DNA, CDR3 protein. A D gene is named only where the DNA matches it firmly. Expanded clones are given a class, and other clones once, few, many or no size at all.

v_gene: TRBV6-2/TRBV6-3
j_gene: TRBJ1-2
abundance: .
d_gene: .
CDR3nt: TGTGCCAGCAGTAACACCACCAATCAGGGCTATGGCTACACCTTC
CDR3aa: CASSNTTNQGYGYTF

v_gene: TRBV19
j_gene: TRBJ1-5
abundance: .
d_gene: .
CDR3nt: TGTGCCAGTAGTATGGAATGGCAGGGCCGTTTTATGGGCAATCAGCCCCAGCATTTT
CDR3aa: CASSMEWQGRFMGNQPQHF

v_gene: TRBV7-2
j_gene: TRBJ1-5
abundance: .
d_gene: TRBD1
CDR3nt: TGTGCCAGCAGCCCTGACAGGGGTAGTCAGCCCCAGCATTTT
CDR3aa: CASSPDRGSQPQHF

v_gene: TRBV13
j_gene: TRBJ2-5
abundance: .
d_gene: .
CDR3nt: TGTGCCAGCAGCTCCCGGACAGTTGGCGAGACCCAGTACTTC
CDR3aa: CASSSRTVGETQYF

v_gene: TRBV24-1
j_gene: TRBJ2-2
abundance: .
d_gene: TRBD2
CDR3nt: TGTGCCACCAGTGATTTGACCCTAGCGGGAGCCGGGGAGCTGTTTTTT
CDR3aa: CATSDLTLAGAGELFF

v_gene: TRBV18
j_gene: TRBJ2-5
abundance: .
d_gene: TRBD2
CDR3nt: TGTGCCAGCAGCGGGACTAGCGGGAGGTGGCAAGAGACCCAGTACTTC
CDR3aa: CASSGTSGRWQETQYF

v_gene: TRBV12-3/TRBV12-4
j_gene: TRBJ1-3
abundance: many
d_gene: .
CDR3nt: TGTGCCAGCAGTTTAAGTAGTCTAGACACCATATATTTT
CDR3aa: CASSLSSLDTIYF

v_gene: TRBV30
j_gene: TRBJ1-2
abundance: .
d_gene: .
CDR3nt: TGTGCCGGACAAAAAAAGGATGGCTACACCTTC
CDR3aa: CAGQKKDGYTF

v_gene: TRBV2
j_gene: TRBJ1-6
abundance: .
d_gene: TRBD1
CDR3nt: TGTGCCAGCAGCTCCGGACAGGAGCAATATAATTCACCCCTCCACTTT
CDR3aa: CASSSGQEQYNSPLHF

v_gene: TRBV6-2/TRBV6-3
j_gene: TRBJ2-6
abundance: .
d_gene: .
CDR3nt: TGTGCCAGCAGTCGACAGACTCTATCTGGGGCCAACGTCCTGACTTTC
CDR3aa: CASSRQTLSGANVLTF

v_gene: TRBV11-2
j_gene: TRBJ1-2
abundance: .
d_gene: TRBD1
CDR3nt: TGTGCCAGCAGCGCACGACAGGGGATGCGAGACTATGGCTACACCTTC
CDR3aa: CASSARQGMRDYGYTF

v_gene: TRBV7-7
j_gene: TRBJ2-7
abundance: .
d_gene: .
CDR3nt: TGTGCTAGCAGCTTAGCTCCAGGCGTCTCCTACGAGCAGTACTTC
CDR3aa: CASSLAPGVSYEQYF

v_gene: TRBV24-1
j_gene: TRBJ2-5
abundance: .
d_gene: TRBD1
CDR3nt: TGTGCCACCAGTGATGCGGGACAGGGGGCTCAAGAGACCCAGTACTTC
CDR3aa: CATSDAGQGAQETQYF

v_gene: TRBV19
j_gene: TRBJ1-3
abundance: .
d_gene: .
CDR3nt: TGTGCCAGCGTCCAGACATCTGCTGGAAACACCATATATTTT
CDR3aa: CASVQTSAGNTIYF

v_gene: TRBV7-2
j_gene: TRBJ2-7
abundance: .
d_gene: .
CDR3nt: TGTGCCAGCAGGCCGCCCCAGGGACTCTCCTACGAGCAGTACTTC
CDR3aa: CASRPPQGLSYEQYF

v_gene: TRBV19
j_gene: TRBJ2-2
abundance: .
d_gene: .
CDR3nt: TGTGCCAGTATAAGCAGGGGAATCGGGGAGCTGTTTTTT
CDR3aa: CASISRGIGELFF

v_gene: TRBV10-3
j_gene: TRBJ2-7
abundance: .
d_gene: TRBD1
CDR3nt: TGTGCCATCAGTTCGAGTACAACCATTTTTGACCGACAGGGTGGGCGGTACGAGCAGTACTTC
CDR3aa: CAISSSTTIFDRQGGRYEQYF

v_gene: TRBV6-5
j_gene: TRBJ2-7
abundance: .
d_gene: .
CDR3nt: TGTGCCAGCAGGCCACGACAGCGTATCTCCTACGAGCAGTACTTC
CDR3aa: CASRPRQRISYEQYF

v_gene: TRBV25-1
j_gene: TRBJ1-2
abundance: .
d_gene: .
CDR3nt: TGTGCCAGCAGTGATGACAGGTTTAGTACCTTC
CDR3aa: CASSDDRFSTF

v_gene: TRBV28
j_gene: TRBJ1-2
abundance: .
d_gene: TRBD1
CDR3nt: TGTGCCAGCAGCACACCCTCACAGGGGAGCGGAGAAGGCTACACCTTC
CDR3aa: CASSTPSQGSGEGYTF

v_gene: TRBV9
j_gene: TRBJ1-2
abundance: few
d_gene: .
CDR3nt: TGTGCCAGCAGCGTAGCCCCAAGACAGGAGAACTATGGCTACACCTTC
CDR3aa: CASSVAPRQENYGYTF

v_gene: TRBV3-1/TRBV3-2
j_gene: TRBJ1-2
abundance: .
d_gene: .
CDR3nt: TGTGCCAGCAGCCAAGTAGGGGTTGGGGTGCCGTATGGCTACACCTTC
CDR3aa: CASSQVGVGVPYGYTF

v_gene: TRBV6-5
j_gene: TRBJ2-7
abundance: .
d_gene: .
CDR3nt: TGTGCCAGCGCTTCGACAGGCTACGACGAGCAGTACTTC
CDR3aa: CASASTGYDEQYF

v_gene: TRBV30
j_gene: TRBJ2-7
abundance: .
d_gene: TRBD2
CDR3nt: TGTGCCTGGAGTGGACTAGCGGTTTACGAGCAGTACTTC
CDR3aa: CAWSGLAVYEQYF

v_gene: TRBV5-8
j_gene: TRBJ1-5
abundance: .
d_gene: TRBD1
CDR3nt: TGTGCCAGCAGCTCGGGACAGGTTCAGCCCCAGCATTTT
CDR3aa: CASSSGQVQPQHF

v_gene: TRBV15
j_gene: TRBJ1-2
abundance: .
d_gene: .
CDR3nt: TGTGCCACCAGCAGAGAGCGGGGGGCCGGTGGCTACACCTTC
CDR3aa: CATSRERGAGGYTF

v_gene: TRBV5-4
j_gene: TRBJ2-7
abundance: .
d_gene: TRBD2
CDR3nt: TGTGCCAGCAGCTGGGGACTAGCGGGGACCTACGAGCAGTACTTC
CDR3aa: CASSWGLAGTYEQYF

v_gene: TRBV6-5
j_gene: TRBJ2-7
abundance: .
d_gene: TRBD2
CDR3nt: TGTGCCAGCGAATCGGGACTAGCCATCTCCTACGAGCAGTACTTC
CDR3aa: CASESGLAISYEQYF

v_gene: TRBV15
j_gene: TRBJ2-5
abundance: .
d_gene: .
CDR3nt: TGTGCCACCAGCCCGACGAGGGGGGGTCAAGAGACCCAGTACTTC
CDR3aa: CATSPTRGGQETQYF

v_gene: TRBV7-2
j_gene: TRBJ2-7
abundance: .
d_gene: .
CDR3nt: TGTGCCAGCAGCTTAGGGGGCTCCAGCTCCTACGAGCAGTACTTC
CDR3aa: CASSLGGSSSYEQYF

v_gene: TRBV4-3
j_gene: TRBJ2-7
abundance: few
d_gene: TRBD1
CDR3nt: TGCGCCAGCAGCCCCGGGACAGGGGCCTACGAGCAGTACTTC
CDR3aa: CASSPGTGAYEQYF

v_gene: TRBV7-6
j_gene: TRBJ2-1
abundance: .
d_gene: .
CDR3nt: TGTGCCAGCAGCTTAGCGGGCGGGTACAATGAGCAGTTCTTC
CDR3aa: CASSLAGGYNEQFF

v_gene: TRBV28
j_gene: TRBJ1-3
abundance: .
d_gene: .
CDR3nt: TGTGCCAGCAGATTGAGCTCTGGAAACACCATATATTTT
CDR3aa: CASRLSSGNTIYF

v_gene: TRBV19
j_gene: TRBJ1-1
abundance: once
d_gene: .
CDR3nt: TGTGCCAGTAGCTTCGATGGGAGGACTGAAGCTTTCTTT
CDR3aa: CASSFDGRTEAFF

v_gene: TRBV5-1
j_gene: TRBJ1-1
abundance: .
d_gene: .
CDR3nt: TGCGCCAGCAGCTTCGCGAAGGGGGGGACTGAAGCTTTCTTT
CDR3aa: CASSFAKGGTEAFF

v_gene: TRBV6-5
j_gene: TRBJ2-1
abundance: .
d_gene: TRBD2
CDR3nt: TGTGCCAGCTATTCGCCCGGGACTAGCGAGCGTGAGCAGTTCTTC
CDR3aa: CASYSPGTSEREQFF

v_gene: TRBV4-2
j_gene: TRBJ2-3
abundance: .
d_gene: .
CDR3nt: TGTGCCAGCAGCCAAGAAAGGGGGGGCATTAGCACAGATACGCAGTATTTT
CDR3aa: CASSQERGGISTDTQYF

v_gene: TRBV5-5
j_gene: TRBJ2-7
abundance: .
d_gene: TRBD2
CDR3nt: TGTGCCAGCAGCTTGGTCTCTTTTGGGGGGCTAGCGGGGCGGCCCTACGAGCAGTACTTC
CDR3aa: CASSLVSFGGLAGRPYEQYF

v_gene: TRBV10-3
j_gene: TRBJ2-6
abundance: .
d_gene: .
CDR3nt: TGTGCCATCAGTGACTACTCTGGGGCCAACGTCCTGACTTTC
CDR3aa: CAISDYSGANVLTF

v_gene: TRBV6-2/TRBV6-3
j_gene: TRBJ2-5
abundance: .
d_gene: .
CDR3nt: TGTGCCAGCAGTATACAGGGGACCCAGTACTTC
CDR3aa: CASSIQGTQYF

v_gene: TRBV5-1
j_gene: TRBJ2-1
abundance: .
d_gene: .
CDR3nt: TGCGCCAGCAGCCCTCAGGGGAGTAAAAATGAGCAGTTCTTC
CDR3aa: CASSPQGSKNEQFF

v_gene: TRBV28
j_gene: TRBJ2-3
abundance: .
d_gene: TRBD2
CDR3nt: TGTGCCAGCAGTTCCCTATGGAGCGGGAGGGCCCGAGATACGCAGTATTTT
CDR3aa: CASSSLWSGRARDTQYF

v_gene: TRBV7-9
j_gene: TRBJ2-2
abundance: few
d_gene: .
CDR3nt: TGTGCCAGCAGACAAGGACACGACCTCTACACCGGGGAGCTGTTTTTT
CDR3aa: CASRQGHDLYTGELFF

v_gene: TRBV5-1
j_gene: TRBJ1-3
abundance: .
d_gene: .
CDR3nt: TGCGCCAGCAGCTTGGACTCAGGGGTCTCTGGAAACACCATATATTTT
CDR3aa: CASSLDSGVSGNTIYF